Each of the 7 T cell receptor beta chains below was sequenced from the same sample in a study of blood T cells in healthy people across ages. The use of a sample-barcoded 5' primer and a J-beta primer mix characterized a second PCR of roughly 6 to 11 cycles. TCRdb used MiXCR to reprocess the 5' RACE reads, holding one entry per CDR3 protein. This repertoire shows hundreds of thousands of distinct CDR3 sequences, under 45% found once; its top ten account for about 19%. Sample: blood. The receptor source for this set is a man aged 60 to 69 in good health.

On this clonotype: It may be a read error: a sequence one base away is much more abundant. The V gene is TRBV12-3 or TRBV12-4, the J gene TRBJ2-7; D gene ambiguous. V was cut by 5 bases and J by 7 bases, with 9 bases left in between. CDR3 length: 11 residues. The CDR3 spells CASSPYNEQYF. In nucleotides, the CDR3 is TGTGCCAGCAGTCCATACAATGAGCAGTACTTC.

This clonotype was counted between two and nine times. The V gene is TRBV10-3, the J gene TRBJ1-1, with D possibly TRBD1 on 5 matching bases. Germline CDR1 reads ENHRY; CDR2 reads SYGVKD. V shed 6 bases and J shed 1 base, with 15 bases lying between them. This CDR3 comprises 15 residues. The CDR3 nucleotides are TGTGCCATCAGAGAAACCGGGACTGAGAACACTGAAGCTTTCTTT. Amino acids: CAIRETGTENTEAFF.

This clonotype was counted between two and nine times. This chain's CDR3 is CASSSRVPSYEQYF. The CDR3 region has the DNA TGTGCCAGCAGCAGCCGGGTTCCCTCCTACGAGCAGTACTTC. The rearrangement joins TRBV28 to TRBJ2-7; no clear D. The ends were cut back, 6 bases at V and 0 bases at J, with 12 bases in the middle. Germline CDR1 MDHEN, CDR2 SYDVKM. This CDR3 comprises 14 residues. Full variable domain (outside the CDR3, taken from reference TRBV28 and TRBJ2-7): DVKVTQSSRYLVKRTGEKVFLECVQDMDHENMFWYRQDPGLGLRLIYFSYDVKMKEKGDIPEGYSVSREKKERFSLILESASTNQTSMYLCASSSRVPSYEQYFGPGTRLTVT.

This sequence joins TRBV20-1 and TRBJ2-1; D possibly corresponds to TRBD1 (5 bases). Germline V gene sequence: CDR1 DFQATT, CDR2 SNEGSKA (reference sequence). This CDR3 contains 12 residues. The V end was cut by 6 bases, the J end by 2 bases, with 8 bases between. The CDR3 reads CSAPDTYNEQFF. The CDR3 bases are TGCAGTGCCCCGGACACCTACAATGAGCAGTTCTTC.

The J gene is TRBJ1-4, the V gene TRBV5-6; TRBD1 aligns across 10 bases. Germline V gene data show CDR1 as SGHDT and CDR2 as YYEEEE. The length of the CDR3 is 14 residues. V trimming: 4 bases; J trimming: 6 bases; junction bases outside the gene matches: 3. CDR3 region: CASSGGTGDEKLFF. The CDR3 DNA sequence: TGTGCCAGCAGCGGGGGGACAGGGGATGAAAAACTGTTTTTT.

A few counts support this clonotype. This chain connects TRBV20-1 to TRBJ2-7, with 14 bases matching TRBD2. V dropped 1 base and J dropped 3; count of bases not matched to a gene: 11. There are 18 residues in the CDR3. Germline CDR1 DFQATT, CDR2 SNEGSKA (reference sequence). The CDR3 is CSARVAPRLAGGHYEQYF. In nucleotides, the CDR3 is TGCAGTGCTAGAGTCGCTCCCCGACTAGCGGGGGGGCACTACGAGCAGTACTTC.

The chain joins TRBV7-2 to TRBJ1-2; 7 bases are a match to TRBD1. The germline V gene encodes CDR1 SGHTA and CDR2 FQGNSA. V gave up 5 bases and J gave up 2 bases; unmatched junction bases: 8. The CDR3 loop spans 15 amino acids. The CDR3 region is CASSRPDRPNYGYTF. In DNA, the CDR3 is TGTGCCAGCAGCCGCCCGGACAGGCCAAACTATGGCTACACCTTC.